These T cell receptor beta chains were read from a single sample in a study of cytomegalovirus exposure and HLA in healthy donors. Sequencing used immunoSEQ multiplex PCR; TCRdb keeps in-frame clones, though not all of them. The sample has about 140,000 clones, about 74% seen once; the top ten hold about 3.1%. Material: PBMCs. The receptors originated from a man between 40 and 49 years old in good health and CMV-seronegative. CDR3s include the opening cysteine and the closing phenylalanine or tryptophan. The D gene is left open where the match is weak. Clone size is shown for a subset of rows, as once, few, many or a class of expanded clone.

TRBV5-4	TRBJ1-2	NA	NA	CASSGTGDYGYTF	TGTGCCAGCAGCGGGACGGGGGATTATGGCTACACCTTC
TRBV5-4	TRBJ1-1	NA	NA	CASRPRWGDTEAFF	TGTGCCAGCAGACCCCGGTGGGGCGACACTGAAGCTTTCTTT
TRBV6-6	TRBJ2-7	NA	TRBD2	CASRILAGNTYEQYF	TGTGCCAGCAGGATACTAGCGGGGAACACCTACGAGCAGTACTTC
TRBV6-5	TRBJ1-2	NA	TRBD1	CASLGWDRANYGYTF	TGTGCCAGCCTAGGATGGGACAGGGCGAACTATGGCTACACCTTC
TRBV18	TRBJ2-1	NA	NA	CASSFPSYNEQFF	TGTGCCAGCTCATTCCCATCCTACAATGAGCAGTTCTTC
TRBV14	TRBJ1-4	few	NA	CASSQGSTFLGYEKLFF	TGTGCCAGCAGCCAAGGTTCGACGTTTCTCGGGTATGAAAAACTGTTTTTT
TRBV4-1	TRBJ2-5	NA	TRBD1	CASSPTTGGRETQYF	TGCGCCAGCAGCCCGACGACAGGGGGACGGGAGACCCAGTACTTC
TRBV5-4	TRBJ2-3	few	TRBD2	CASSPGLAGSTDTQYF	TGTGCCAGCAGCCCCGGACTAGCGGGGAGCACAGATACGCAGTATTTT
TRBV5-1	TRBJ1-6	NA	TRBD1	CASSWGQAGSSPLHF	TGCGCCAGCAGCTGGGGACAGGCGGGAAGTTCACCCCTCCACTTT
TRBV4-3	TRBJ2-7	NA	NA	CASSREEGASYEQYF	TGCGCCAGCAGCCGAGAGGAGGGGGCCTCCTACGAGCAGTACTTC
TRBV27	TRBJ1-2	NA	TRBD1	CASSFRRTGGPYGYTF	TGTGCCAGCAGTTTCCGTCGGACAGGTGGACCCTATGGCTACACCTTC
TRBV5-8	TRBJ2-7	NA	TRBD1	CASSLGTGRVGEQYF	TGTGCCAGCAGCCTGGGGACAGGGCGTGTGGGCGAGCAGTACTTC
TRBV29-1	TRBJ1-2	NA	NA	CSVEEGEGGSYGYTF	TGCAGCGTTGAAGAAGGGGAGGGCGGCAGCTATGGCTACACCTTC
TRBV6-5	TRBJ2-7	NA	NA	CASSSGGTIYEQYF	TGTGCCAGCAGTTCCGGGGGTACAATTTACGAGCAGTACTTC